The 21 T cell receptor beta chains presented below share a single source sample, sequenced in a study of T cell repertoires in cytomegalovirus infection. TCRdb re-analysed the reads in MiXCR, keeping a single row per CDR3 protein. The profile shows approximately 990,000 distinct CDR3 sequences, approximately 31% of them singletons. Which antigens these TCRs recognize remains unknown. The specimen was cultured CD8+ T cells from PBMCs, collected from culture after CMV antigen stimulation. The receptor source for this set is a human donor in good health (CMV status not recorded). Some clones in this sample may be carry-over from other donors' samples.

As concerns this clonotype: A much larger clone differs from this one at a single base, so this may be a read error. CDR3 in DNA: TGTGCCAGCAGCCATAAGACCGGGGAGCTGTTTTTT. Amino acid sequence: CASSHKTGELFF. The chain carries TRBV7-2 and TRBJ2-2, with unresolved D. The CDR3 length is 12 residues. Trimming took 5 bases from V and 5 from J, leaving 6 bases between them. Germline lookup yields CDR1 SGHTA and CDR2 FQGNSA.

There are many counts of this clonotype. The CDR3 region is CASSSLGQGQETQYF. The DNA for the CDR3 is TGTGCCAGCAGCTCTCTGGGACAGGGGCAAGAGACCCAGTACTTC. The gene calls are TRBV5-4 and TRBJ2-5; TRBD1 aligns across 10 bases. The CDR3 totals 15 residues. Looked up from germline, CDR1 is SGHNT and CDR2 is YYREEE (reference sequence). J was trimmed by 2 bases and V by 3 bases; bases with no gene match: 4. Combining the CDR3 with reference TRBV5-4 and TRBJ2-5 gives the whole variable domain ETGVTQSPTHLIKTRGQQVTLRCSSQSGHNTVSWYQQALGQGPQFIFQYYREEENGRGNFPPRFSGLQFPNYSSELNVNALELDDSALYLCASSSLGQGQETQYFGPGTRLLVL.

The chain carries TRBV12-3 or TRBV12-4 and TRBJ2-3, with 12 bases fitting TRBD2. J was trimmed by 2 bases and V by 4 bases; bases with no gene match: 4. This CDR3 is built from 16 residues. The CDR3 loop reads CASSSSGGASTDTQYF. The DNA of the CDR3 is TGTGCCAGCAGTTCTAGCGGGGGGGCCTCCACAGATACGCAGTATTTT.

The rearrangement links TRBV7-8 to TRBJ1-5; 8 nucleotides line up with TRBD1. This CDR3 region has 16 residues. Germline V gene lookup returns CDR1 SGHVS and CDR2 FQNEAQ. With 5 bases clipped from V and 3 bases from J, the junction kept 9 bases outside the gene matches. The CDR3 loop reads CASSPPRDRNNQPQHF. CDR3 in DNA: TGTGCCAGCAGCCCCCCCCGGGACAGGAACAATCAGCCCCAGCATTTT.

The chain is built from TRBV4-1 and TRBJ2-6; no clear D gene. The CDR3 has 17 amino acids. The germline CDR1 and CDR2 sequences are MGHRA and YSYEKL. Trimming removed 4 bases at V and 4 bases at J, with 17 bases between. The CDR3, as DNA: TGCGCCAGCAGCCCAGCATGGCAGAGAGGAGGGGCCAACGTCCTGACTTTC. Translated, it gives CASSPAWQRGGANVLTF.

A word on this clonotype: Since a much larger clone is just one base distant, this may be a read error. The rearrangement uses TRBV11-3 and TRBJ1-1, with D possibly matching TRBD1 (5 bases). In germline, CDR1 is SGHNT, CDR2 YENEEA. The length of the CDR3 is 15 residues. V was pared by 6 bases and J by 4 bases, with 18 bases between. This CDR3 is CASRRLRSGTTEAFF. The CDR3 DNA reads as TGTGCCAGCAGAAGACTTCGTTCGGGGACCACTGAAGCTTTCTTT.

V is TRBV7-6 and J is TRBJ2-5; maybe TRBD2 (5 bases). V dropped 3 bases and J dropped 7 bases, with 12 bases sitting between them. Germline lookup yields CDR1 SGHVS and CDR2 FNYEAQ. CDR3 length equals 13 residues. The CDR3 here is CASSLGWGATQYF. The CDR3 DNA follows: TGTGCCAGCAGCTTGGGCTGGGGAGCGACCCAGTACTTC.

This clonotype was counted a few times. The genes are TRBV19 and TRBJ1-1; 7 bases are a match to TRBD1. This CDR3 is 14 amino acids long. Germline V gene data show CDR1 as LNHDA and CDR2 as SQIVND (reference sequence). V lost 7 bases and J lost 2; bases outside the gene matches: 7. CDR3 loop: CASTGRGHNTEAFF. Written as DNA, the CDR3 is TGTGCCAGTACCGGGAGGGGGCACAACACTGAAGCTTTCTTT.

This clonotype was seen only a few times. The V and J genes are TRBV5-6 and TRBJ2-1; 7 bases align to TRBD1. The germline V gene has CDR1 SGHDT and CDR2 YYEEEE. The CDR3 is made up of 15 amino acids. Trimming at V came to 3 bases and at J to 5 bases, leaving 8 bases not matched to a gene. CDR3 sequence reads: CASSSPWDSNNEQFF. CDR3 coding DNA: TGTGCCAGCAGCTCTCCCTGGGACAGCAACAATGAGCAGTTCTTC. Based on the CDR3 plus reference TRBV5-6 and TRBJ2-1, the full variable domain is DAGVTQSPTHLIKTRGQQVTLRCSPKSGHDTVSWYQQALGQGPQFIFQYYEEEERQRGNFPDRFSGHQFPNYSSELNVNALLLGDSALYLCASSSPWDSNNEQFFGPGTRLTVL.

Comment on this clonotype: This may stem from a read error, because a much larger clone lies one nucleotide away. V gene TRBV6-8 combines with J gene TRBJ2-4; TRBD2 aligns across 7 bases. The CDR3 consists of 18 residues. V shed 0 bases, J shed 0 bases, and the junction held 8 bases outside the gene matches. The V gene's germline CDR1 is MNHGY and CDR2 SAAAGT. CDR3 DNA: TGTGCCAGCAGTTACTCGATCAAGCGGGATCTAGCCAAAAACATTCAGTACTTC. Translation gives CASSYSIKRDLAKNIQYF.

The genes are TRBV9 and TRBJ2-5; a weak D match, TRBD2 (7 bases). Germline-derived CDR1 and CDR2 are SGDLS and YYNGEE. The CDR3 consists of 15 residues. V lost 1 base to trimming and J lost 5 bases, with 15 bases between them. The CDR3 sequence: CASSVSWRGRETQYF. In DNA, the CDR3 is TGTGCCAGCAGCGTAAGCTGGCGGGGGCGCGAGACCCAGTACTTC.

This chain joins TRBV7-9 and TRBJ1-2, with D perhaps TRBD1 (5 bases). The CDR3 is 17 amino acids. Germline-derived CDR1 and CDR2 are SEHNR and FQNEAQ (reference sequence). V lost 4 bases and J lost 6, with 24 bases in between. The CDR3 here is CASSSNRLQGWENGYTF. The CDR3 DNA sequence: TGTGCCAGCAGCTCCAACCGGTTGCAGGGTTGGGAGAATGGCTACACCTTC.

Here the CDR3 DNA reads TGTGCCAGCTTAGGGACAGAGAACACTGAAGCTTTCTTT. Protein sequence: CASLGTENTEAFF. The chain carries TRBV5-4 and TRBJ1-1; TRBD1 aligns across 7 bases. V lost 7 bases to trimming and J lost 1 base; unmatched junction nucleotides: 4. The CDR3 sequence is 13 residues long. Looked up from germline, CDR1 is SGHNT and CDR2 is YYREEE (reference sequence).

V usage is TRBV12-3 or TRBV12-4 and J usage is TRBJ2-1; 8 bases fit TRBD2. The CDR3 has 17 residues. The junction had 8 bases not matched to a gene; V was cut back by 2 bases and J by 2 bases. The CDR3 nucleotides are TGTGCCAGCAGTTTATACCCCGGACTAGCTACCTACAATGAGCAGTTCTTC. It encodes CASSLYPGLATYNEQFF.

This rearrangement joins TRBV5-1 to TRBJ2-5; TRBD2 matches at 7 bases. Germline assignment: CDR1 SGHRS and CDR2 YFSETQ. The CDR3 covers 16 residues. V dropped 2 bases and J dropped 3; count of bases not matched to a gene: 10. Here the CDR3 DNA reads TGCGCCAGCAGCTTTCGTACAGCGGGAATCGAAGAGACCCAGTACTTC. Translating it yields CASSFRTAGIEETQYF.

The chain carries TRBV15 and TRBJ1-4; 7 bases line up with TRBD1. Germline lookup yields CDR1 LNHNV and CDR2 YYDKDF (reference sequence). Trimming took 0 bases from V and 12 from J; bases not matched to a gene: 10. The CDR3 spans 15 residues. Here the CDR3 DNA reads TGTGCCACCAGCAGAGATAAGCTGGCAGGGGGAGAACTGTTTTTT. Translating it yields CATSRDKLAGGELFF.

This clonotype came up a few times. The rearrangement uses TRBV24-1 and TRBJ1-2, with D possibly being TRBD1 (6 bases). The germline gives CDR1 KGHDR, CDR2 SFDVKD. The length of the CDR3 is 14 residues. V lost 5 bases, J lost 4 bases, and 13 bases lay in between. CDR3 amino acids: CATSGRDTGYGYTF. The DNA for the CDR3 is TGTGCCACCAGTGGGAGGGACACCGGCTATGGCTACACCTTC.

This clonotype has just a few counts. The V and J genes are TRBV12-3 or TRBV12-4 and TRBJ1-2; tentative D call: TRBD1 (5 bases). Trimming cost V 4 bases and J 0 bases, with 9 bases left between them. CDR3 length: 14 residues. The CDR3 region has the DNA TGTGCCAGCAGTTGGGACTCAGCTAACTATGGCTACACCTTC. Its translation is CASSWDSANYGYTF.

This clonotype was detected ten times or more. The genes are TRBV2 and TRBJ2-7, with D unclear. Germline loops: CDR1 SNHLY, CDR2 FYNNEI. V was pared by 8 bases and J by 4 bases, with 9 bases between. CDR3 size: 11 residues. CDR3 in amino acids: CASSRPYEQYV. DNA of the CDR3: TGTGCCAGCTCAAGACCTTACGAGCAGTACGTC.

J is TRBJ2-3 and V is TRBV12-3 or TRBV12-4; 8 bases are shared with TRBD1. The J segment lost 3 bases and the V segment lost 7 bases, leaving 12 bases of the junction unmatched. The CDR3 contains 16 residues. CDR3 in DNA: TGTGCCAGCAATCCTTCAGGGGGCCTAGGGACAGATACGCAGTATTTT. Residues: CASNPSGGLGTDTQYF.

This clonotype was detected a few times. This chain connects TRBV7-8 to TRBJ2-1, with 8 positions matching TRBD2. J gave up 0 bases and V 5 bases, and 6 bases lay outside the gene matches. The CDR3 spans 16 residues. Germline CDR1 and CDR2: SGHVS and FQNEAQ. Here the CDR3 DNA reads TGTGCCAGCAGCCACCGCGGGGGGCTCTCCTACAATGAGCAGTTCTTC. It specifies CASSHRGGLSYNEQFF.